Sequencing of this T cell receptor (beta chain) was carried out in a study of cytomegalovirus exposure and HLA in healthy donors. CDR1 is SGHRS and CDR2 is YFSETQ in the germline V gene. V was clipped by 4 bases and J by 9 bases; unmatched bases: 16. This CDR3 contains 16 residues. PCR used 60 Vbeta primers and 13 Jbeta primers. Generated by immunoSEQ multiplex PCR, the TCRdb table keeps only in-frame clones and is missing some. The table lists around 91,000 clones, 86% of them singletons. Of note for this clone: What it binds is not known.

Study-level results: There were 150 or so TCR beta chains listed as cytomegalovirus-associated. Most subjects had HLA-A and HLA-B alleles reportedly predicted accurately by TCR beta sequences.

Sequencing was performed on PBMCs. The genes are TRBV5-1 and TRBJ2-3, with 8 bases aligning to TRBD2. The sequence came from a man younger than 45 in good health and CMV-seropositive. CDR3 sequence: CASSPDPGTRTGTQYF. The CDR3 region has the DNA TGCGCCAGCAGCCCGGATCCCGGGACTAGAACAGGCACGCAGTATTTT. The entire variable domain, with the rest obtained from reference TRBV5-1 and TRBJ2-3, is as follows: KAGVTQTPRYLIKTRGQQVTLSCSPISGHRSVSWYQQTPGQGLQFLFEYFSETQRNKGNFPGRFSGRQFSNSRSEMNVSTLELGDSALYLCASSPDPGTRTGTQYFGPGTRLTVL.